This T cell receptor (beta chain) comes out of a study of blood T cell repertoires in COVID-19. Study information: Sample material is recorded as cDNA or gDNA derived from T cells, B-cell-depleted T cells, or PBMCs.

CDR3 length equals 16 residues. The germline V gene encodes CDR1 ENHRY and CDR2 SYGVKD. V shed 7 bases, J shed 6 bases, and the junction held 14 bases outside the gene matches. In the authors' workflow: Amplification from reference gene primers served as the basis for estimated nucleated cell counts. This table comes from immunoSEQ multiplex PCR, and its TCRdb copy is limited to in-frame clones, with some not included. V and J calls and clone size are copied from that table; D and trimming were computed from the DNA. The table lists nearly 200,000 clones, about 88% of them singletons, with around 5.9% in the top ten.

The TCR comes from a woman in her thirties or forties who had recovered from COVID-19. Sequenced input: peripheral blood. V usage is TRBV10-3 and J usage is TRBJ2-1; 8 bases are shared with TRBD2. The CDR3 reads CAIKGDEIAGRNEQFF. In nucleotides, the CDR3 is TGTGCCATCAAGGGTGACGAGATAGCGGGGCGCAATGAGCAGTTCTTC.